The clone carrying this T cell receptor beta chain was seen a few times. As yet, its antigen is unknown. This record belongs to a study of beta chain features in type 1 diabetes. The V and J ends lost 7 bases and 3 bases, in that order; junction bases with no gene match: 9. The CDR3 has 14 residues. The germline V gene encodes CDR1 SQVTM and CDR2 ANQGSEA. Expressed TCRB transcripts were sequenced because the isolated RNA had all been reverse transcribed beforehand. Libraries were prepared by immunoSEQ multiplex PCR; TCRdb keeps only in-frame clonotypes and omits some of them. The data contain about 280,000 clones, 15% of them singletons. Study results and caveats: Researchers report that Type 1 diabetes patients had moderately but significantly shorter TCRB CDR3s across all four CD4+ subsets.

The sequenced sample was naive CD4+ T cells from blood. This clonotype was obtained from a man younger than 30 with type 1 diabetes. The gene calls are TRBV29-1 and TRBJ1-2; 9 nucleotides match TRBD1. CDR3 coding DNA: TGCAGCGCTAACCGGGACAGGGATCACTATGGCTACACCTTC. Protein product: CSANRDRDHYGYTF.